A selection of T cell receptor beta chains follows, all from one sample in a study. MiXCR, run by TCRdb on the RT-PCR reads, gives a single entry per CDR3 protein. The data show about 680,000 distinct CDR3 sequences, more than 13% seen once. The sequenced sample was memory CD4+ T cells from blood. Receptors originate from a female donor in good health, serving as a healthy control. CDR3s include the opening cysteine and the closing phenylalanine or tryptophan. The D gene is left open where the match is weak. Clone size is stated in some rows and not others, as once, few, many or a class when expanded.

>NA|13|NA|TRBV6-1|TRBJ1-1
CAGGGRAGTEAFF
TGTGCCGGTGGGGGCAGGGCAGGGACTGAAGCTTTCTTT
>many|14|NA|TRBV5-1|TRBJ2-3
CASSLVDGTDTQYF
TGCGCCAGCAGCTTGGTTGACGGCACAGATACGCAGTATTTT
>many|12|NA|TRBV6-6|TRBJ1-2
CASSPHNYGYTF
TGTGCCAGCAGTCCACATAACTATGGCTACACCTTC
>NA|15|NA|TRBV7-9|TRBJ2-5
CASSLGGRGGETQYF
TGTGCCAGCAGCTTAGGCGGCAGGGGAGGAGAGACCCAGTACTTC
>NA|16|NA|TRBV15|TRBJ2-4
CATSRGRGLDKNIQYF
TGTGCCACCAGCAGAGGGAGAGGGTTGGACAAAAACATTCAGTACTTC
>NA|16|NA|TRBV4-2|TRBJ2-3
CASSQDLVLAADTQYF
TGTGCCAGCAGCCAAGATTTGGTATTAGCGGCAGATACGCAGTATTTT
>many|14|NA|TRBV4-3|TRBJ1-4
CASSQRQDLEKLFF
TGCGCCAGCAGCCAAAGACAGGACCTTGAAAAACTGTTTTTT
>few|14|TRBD2|TRBV27|TRBJ2-1
CASSLLAGTSVGFF
TGTGCCAGCAGCCTGCTAGCGGGGACGAGCGTTGGGTTCTTC
>many|20|TRBD1|TRBV5-1|TRBJ1-1
CASSLFGQELSGAMNTEAFF
TGCGCCAGCAGCTTGTTTGGACAGGAGTTAAGTGGGGCCATGAACACTGAAGCTTTCTTT
>many|14|NA|TRBV27|TRBJ1-2
CASSSGNRVGGYTF
TGTGCCAGCAGTTCCGGAAACAGGGTTGGAGGCTACACCTTC
>NA|13|NA|TRBV29-1|TRBJ2-2
CSVVVGSTGELFF
TGCAGCGTTGTTGTCGGGAGCACCGGGGAGCTGTTTTTT
>NA|16|TRBD1|TRBV12-3/TRBV12-4|TRBJ1-3
CASSRTGGLTGNTIYF
TGTGCCAGCAGTAGAACAGGGGGCTTAACTGGAAACACCATATATTTT
>NA|13|NA|TRBV29-1|TRBJ1-2
CSVERDYNYGYTF
TGCAGCGTTGAACGGGATTATAACTATGGCTACACCTTC
>few|15|NA|TRBV27|TRBJ1-2
CASSLSPPSYYGYTF
TGTGCCAGCAGTTTATCCCCCCCGTCCTACTATGGCTACACCTTC
>few|15|TRBD1|TRBV12-3/TRBV12-4|TRBJ2-7
CASSSRRTGTYEQYF
TGTGCCAGCAGTTCCCGAAGGACAGGGACGTACGAGCAGTACTTC
>many|15|TRBD2|TRBV5-4|TRBJ2-3
CASSSGSVSTDTQYF
TGTGCCAGCAGTAGCGGGTCCGTTAGCACAGATACGCAGTATTTT
>NA|16|TRBD2|TRBV12-3/TRBV12-4|TRBJ2-1
CASSDWGSGEYNEQFF
TGTGCCAGCAGTGACTGGGGGAGCGGGGAGTACAATGAGCAGTTCTTC
>NA|14|NA|TRBV7-2|TRBJ2-3
CASSLPITTDTQYF
TGTGCCAGCAGCTTACCGATCACCACAGATACGCAGTATTTT
>few|17|NA|TRBV7-2|TRBJ2-3
CASLGLTATPSTDTQYF
TGTGCCAGCTTAGGACTAACCGCGACACCAAGCACAGATACGCAGTATTTT
>many|13|NA|TRBV30|TRBJ2-3
CAWSAMIADTQYF
TGTGCCTGGAGTGCGATGATTGCAGATACGCAGTATTTT
>NA|13|NA|TRBV3-1|TRBJ2-1
CASSHLGYNEQFF
TGTGCCAGCAGCCACCTGGGTTACAATGAGCAGTTCTTC
>NA|15|NA|TRBV3-1|TRBJ1-3
CASSQGSASGNTIYF
TGTGCCAGCAGCCAAGGTTCAGCCTCTGGAAACACCATATATTTT
>few|17|TRBD2|TRBV3-1|TRBJ2-1
CASSQVLAGGRDNEQFF
TGTGCCAGCAGCCAAGTTTTAGCGGGAGGACGTGACAATGAGCAGTTCTTC
>few|14|NA|TRBV12-3/TRBV12-4|TRBJ1-1
CASRPDGLNTEAFF
TGTGCCAGCAGACCTGACGGTTTGAACACTGAAGCTTTCTTT
>NA|16|TRBD1|TRBV5-1|TRBJ1-6
CASSLVRDRGESPLHF
TGCGCCAGCAGCTTAGTCCGGGACAGGGGAGAATCACCCCTCCACTTT
>few|16|NA|TRBV6-5|TRBJ1-6
CASSYSGQQGDSPLHF
TGTGCCAGCAGTTACTCCGGACAGCAAGGAGATTCACCCCTCCACTTT
>many|17|TRBD2|TRBV11-2|TRBJ2-1
CASRQAVRLAGYNEQFF
TGTGCCAGCAGGCAGGCGGTACGACTAGCGGGCTACAATGAGCAGTTCTTC
>many|17|TRBD1|TRBV7-3|TRBJ2-1
CASSSGTGRGGGNEQFF
TGTGCCAGCAGCTCAGGGACAGGGCGCGGCGGAGGCAATGAGCAGTTCTTC
>few|13|NA|TRBV7-2|TRBJ2-5
CASSLGWQETQYF
TGTGCCAGCAGCTTGGGATGGCAAGAGACCCAGTACTTC
>many|13|NA|TRBV27|TRBJ1-3
CASSLTPGDTIYF
TGTGCCAGCAGTTTAACCCCTGGAGACACCATATATTTT
>many|14|NA|TRBV7-9|TRBJ2-5
CASSPPGTQETQYF
TGTGCCAGCAGCCCCCCGGGAACGCAAGAGACCCAGTACTTC
>few|15|NA|TRBV5-1|TRBJ1-1
CASSLVVGSNTEAFF
TGCGCCAGCAGCTTGGTAGTAGGGTCGAACACTGAAGCTTTCTTT
>few|15|TRBD1|TRBV6-6|TRBJ2-3
CASSSAGTGTDTQYF
TGTGCCAGCAGTTCCGCCGGGACAGGCACAGATACGCAGTATTTT
>many|15|TRBD1|TRBV29-1|TRBJ2-2
CSVYSGTGLGGELFF
TGCAGCGTTTACTCCGGGACAGGGTTGGGCGGGGAGCTGTTTTTT
>many|14|NA|TRBV4-1|TRBJ1-3
CASSQDPVGNTIYF
TGCGCCAGCAGCCAAGACCCCGTCGGAAACACCATATATTTT
>NA|13|NA|TRBV15|TRBJ2-7
CATSRDIGTPQYF
TGTGCCACCAGCAGAGATATAGGGACCCCACAGTACTTC
>NA|17|NA|TRBV24-1|TRBJ2-3
CATSDLTGRDSTDTQYF
TGTGCCACCAGTGATTTGACAGGGAGGGACAGCACAGATACGCAGTATTTT
>few|20|TRBD2|TRBV5-1|TRBJ2-3
CASSLASTLAGGSRTDTQYF
TGCGCCAGCAGCTTGGCCTCGACCCTAGCGGGGGGGAGTCGCACAGATACGCAGTATTTT
>few|14|TRBD1|TRBV29-1|TRBJ1-5
CSVTGTGVNQPQHF
TGCAGCGTAACCGGGACAGGGGTTAATCAGCCCCAGCATTTT
>many|14|NA|TRBV20-1|TRBJ1-5
CSAKPVNSNQPQHF
TGCAGTGCTAAACCAGTCAATAGCAATCAGCCCCAGCATTTT
>many|15|TRBD2|TRBV10-3|TRBJ2-2
CAIKVAGVDTGELFF
TGTGCCATCAAAGTAGCGGGAGTAGATACCGGGGAGCTGTTTTTT
>many|12|NA|TRBV10-3|TRBJ1-5
CAISGSEQPQHF
TGTGCCATCAGTGGGAGTGAACAGCCCCAGCATTTT
>NA|13|NA|TRBV9|TRBJ2-5
CASSANKRETQYF
TGTGCCAGCAGCGCCAATAAGCGAGAGACCCAGTACTTC
>NA|15|NA|TRBV4-2|TRBJ1-1
CASSSGVAGNTEAFF
TGTGCCAGCAGCTCGGGGGTGGCGGGGAACACTGAAGCTTTCTTT